Shown below are 27 T cell receptor beta chains from a single sample sequenced in a study of shared clonotypes between healthy human individuals. Some clones are missing from TCRdb's copy, which holds only in-frame ones; the method was immunoSEQ multiplex PCR. The sample lists a few million clones, just over 90% occurring once. The specimen sequenced was naive CD4+ T cells from PBMCs. Subset given: CD45RA+ positively selected. These receptors were obtained from a man aged 18 to 29 in good health. Some clones in this sample may be carry-over from other donors' samples.

The rearrangement links TRBV7-3 to TRBJ2-5; 7 nucleotides agree with TRBD2. This CDR3 contains 13 residues. Germline V lookup: CDR1 SGHTA, CDR2 FQGTGA. Losses at the gene ends were 5 bases for V and 5 bases for J; bases not matched to a gene: 5. In nucleotides, the CDR3 is TGTGCCAGCAGCGGGGGACTATTTGAGACCCAGTACTTC. Its translation is CASSGGLFETQYF.

The chain has TRBV25-1 and TRBJ2-5; D remains ambiguous. The CDR3 totals 13 residues. V was cut by 1 base and J by 3 bases, with 6 bases left in between. Germline lookup yields CDR1 MGHDK and CDR2 SYGVNS. The CDR3 loop is CASSESWEETQYF. The CDR3 DNA follows: TGTGCCAGCAGTGAATCGTGGGAAGAGACCCAGTACTTC.

The chain joins TRBV18 to TRBJ2-4; D remains unclear. Germline lookup yields CDR1 KGHSH and CDR2 LQKENI. The CDR3 extends over 16 amino acids. V shed 2 bases and J shed 0 bases, with 11 bases lying between them. CDR3 protein: CASSPADSLAKNIQYF. CDR3 DNA: TGTGCCAGCTCACCAGCAGACTCATTAGCCAAAAACATTCAGTACTTC.

This chain joins TRBV18 and TRBJ2-1; perhaps TRBD2 as D (6 bases). Per the germline V gene, CDR1 is KGHSH and CDR2 is LQKENI. The CDR3 is 17 amino acids. V was cut by 3 bases and J by 0 bases, with 15 bases left in between. In DNA form, the CDR3 reads TGTGCCAGCTCACCCTATTTGGCGGGGAGCTCCTACAATGAGCAGTTCTTC. Its translation is CASSPYLAGSSYNEQFF.

The chain links TRBV19 to TRBJ1-4, with D possibly TRBD1 on 5 matching bases. Germline V gives CDR1 LNHDA, CDR2 SQIVND (reference sequence). The CDR3 consists of 16 residues. Trimming left V 7 bases short and J 3 bases short, with 18 bases between. The CDR3 sequence is CASMKRAGRSNEKLFF. DNA for the CDR3: TGTGCCAGTATGAAGAGGGCAGGGCGGTCTAATGAAAAACTGTTTTTT.

This clone was detected only once. The chain joins TRBV4-1 to TRBJ2-4, with D possibly matching TRBD1 (6 bases). The V gene's germline CDR1 is MGHRA and CDR2 YSYEKL. Trimming cost V 1 base and J 9 bases, with 28 bases left between them. This CDR3 comprises 19 residues. The CDR3 here is CASSQGGPGTRREKGIQYF. CDR3 DNA sequence: TGCGCCAGCAGCCAAGGGGGGCCCGGGACACGTCGGGAAAAAGGCATTCAGTACTTC.

As regards this clone: Its ends do not fully match the called genes, so a read error is possible. This sequence joins TRBV5-5 and TRBJ2-1; 8 bases fit TRBD2. The CDR3 contains 13 residues. Germline V CDR1 and CDR2: SGHKS, YYEKEE (reference sequence). This CDR3 is CASSDYTGTRLLF. The CDR3 DNA sequence: TGTGCCAGCAGCGACTACACCGGGACTAGACTGCTCTTC.

Turning to this clone: At the DNA level, this CDR3 is encoded by other sequences in the same sample as well. This chain connects TRBV5-4 to TRBJ2-5; D is perhaps TRBD2 (5 bases). V shed 4 bases and J shed 5 bases, with 9 bases lying between them. The CDR3 has 12 residues. Germline V gene sequence: CDR1 SGHNT, CDR2 YYREEE (reference sequence). The CDR3 region is CASSLRGETQYF. CDR3 DNA sequence: TGTGCCAGCAGCCTGAGAGGGGAGACCCAGTACTTC.

V usage is TRBV6-5 and J usage is TRBJ2-2; no definite D call. The germline CDR1 and CDR2 sequences are MNHEY and SVGAGI. V was clipped by 6 bases and J by 0 bases, with 11 bases between them. CDR3 size: 15 residues. The chain's CDR3 is CASSRKSPNTGELFF. The DNA of the CDR3 is TGTGCCAGCAGCCGCAAGTCTCCGAACACCGGGGAGCTGTTTTTT.

This clone is a singleton in its sample. The gene calls are TRBV28 and TRBJ1-1, with 10 bases lining up with TRBD1. Unmatched junction bases numbered 7, after V lost 8 bases and J lost 1 base. The CDR3 covers 15 residues. Germline V gives CDR1 MDHEN, CDR2 SYDVKM. In DNA form, the CDR3 reads TGTGCCAGCCGGACAGGGGGTAGCGCGAACACTGAAGCTTTCTTT. Protein product: CASRTGGSANTEAFF.

The genes are TRBV29-1 and TRBJ1-1; 8 positions agree with TRBD1. J lost 6 bases, V lost 4 bases, and 13 bases had no gene match. The length of the CDR3 is 15 residues. Germline lookup yields CDR1 SQVTM and CDR2 ANQGSEA. The CDR3 DNA is TGCAGCGTTGTTCCCTTTCCGGGACAGGTTGCTGAAGCTTTCTTT. Amino acids: CSVVPFPGQVAEAFF.

This chain links TRBV4-3 with TRBJ2-7; D unclear. This CDR3 spans 15 amino acids. The V gene lost 0 bases and the J gene lost 3 bases, with 12 bases spanning the gap. The germline V gene encodes CDR1 LGHNA and CDR2 YSLEER. The CDR3 sequence: CASSQELGKGYEQYF. The DNA of the CDR3 is TGCGCCAGCAGCCAAGAGTTAGGGAAAGGCTACGAGCAGTACTTC.

This rearrangement joins TRBV5-1 to TRBJ2-6; 12 bases fit TRBD2. CDR3 length equals 20 residues. Germline V gene sequence: CDR1 SGHRS, CDR2 YFSETQ. V lost 1 base to trimming and J lost 1 base; unmatched junction nucleotides: 9. The CDR3 coding sequence is TGCGCCAGCAGCTTGAGAGGGGTGACTAGCGGGAGTTCTGGGGCCAACGTCCTGACTTTC. Residues: CASSLRGVTSGSSGANVLTF.

The chain recombines TRBV7-2 with TRBJ1-1; 7 bases line up with TRBD1. Trimming removed 2 bases from V and 4 bases from J; junction bases left unmatched: 4. The CDR3 contains 14 residues. From germline, CDR1 is SGHTA and CDR2 FQGNSA. CDR3: CASSLQGGATEAFF. In DNA, the CDR3 is TGTGCCAGCAGCTTACAGGGGGGTGCCACTGAAGCTTTCTTT.

CDR3 residues: CASSVDRDYGYTF. As DNA, the CDR3 is TGTGCCAGCAGCGTTGACAGGGACTATGGCTACACCTTC. V usage is TRBV5-5 and J usage is TRBJ1-2; 7 bases are shared with TRBD1. Germline loops: CDR1 SGHKS, CDR2 YYEKEE (reference sequence). This CDR3 comprises 13 residues. The junction had 3 bases not matched to a gene; V was cut back by 4 bases and J by 3 bases.

The chain recombines TRBV18 with TRBJ2-5; TRBD1 is a possible D gene (6 bases). Germline CDR1 and CDR2: KGHSH and LQKENI. CDR3 size: 14 residues. V gave up 4 bases and J gave up 5 bases, with 14 bases separating them. The CDR3 region has the DNA TGTGCCAGCTCACTGGTGCAGGGGCAGGAGACCCAGTACTTC. Translation: CASSLVQGQETQYF.

This rearrangement joins TRBV5-5 to TRBJ1-5; TRBD1 aligns across 9 bases. The CDR3 is 15 residues long. In germline, CDR1 is SGHKS, CDR2 YYEKEE (reference sequence). V was clipped by 4 bases and J by 1 base; unmatched bases: 3. CDR3 sequence: CASSAGTGSNQPQHF. The CDR3 DNA follows: TGTGCCAGCAGCGCCGGGACAGGGAGCAATCAGCCCCAGCATTTT.

This clone has a single count. The V gene is TRBV28, the J gene TRBJ2-1; TRBD2 matches 12 bases. Germline V gene data show CDR1 as MDHEN and CDR2 as SYDVKM. The CDR3 is 19 amino acids. V shed 5 bases and J 6 bases; nucleotides not matched to a gene: 17. The CDR3 here is CASSLSSTSGRGQVNEQFF. The CDR3 nucleotides read TGTGCCAGCAGTCTTAGTTCGACTAGCGGGAGAGGACAGGTCAATGAGCAGTTCTTC.

This clone was counted once. The rearrangement joins TRBV7-3 to TRBJ2-3; 7 bases map to TRBD1. Germline V lookup: CDR1 SGHTA, CDR2 FQGTGA. V lost 0 bases to trimming and J lost 7 bases; unmatched junction nucleotides: 1. This CDR3 is 13 amino acids long. CDR3 nucleotides: TGTGCCAGCAGCTTAACGACAGGGAATACGCAGTATTTT. Protein sequence: CASSLTTGNTQYF.

The rearrangement uses TRBV7-3 and TRBJ2-3; 11 nucleotides match TRBD2. After removal of 8 bases from V and 2 bases from J, the junction contained 6 bases not matched to a gene. Germline V CDR1 and CDR2: SGHTA, FQGTGA. The CDR3 extends over 15 amino acids. CDR3 bases: TGTGCCAGCGGGGCTAGCGGGAGGCCCACAGATACGCAGTATTTT. Amino acids: CASGASGRPTDTQYF.

This clone was observed a single time. The gene calls are TRBV7-9 and TRBJ2-1; D uncertain. CDR1 is SEHNR and CDR2 is FQNEAQ in the germline V gene (reference sequence). This CDR3 has 11 amino acids. V lost 4 bases, J lost 7 bases, and 5 bases lay in between. The CDR3 nucleotides read TGTGCCAGCAGCTACGGGAATGAGCAGTTCTTC. Its protein is CASSYGNEQFF.

V gene TRBV6-5 combines with J gene TRBJ1-1; TRBD1 is a possible D gene (6 bases). The V gene lost 5 bases and the J gene lost 0 bases, with 10 bases spanning the gap. This CDR3 contains 14 residues. Germline CDR1 is MNHEY and CDR2 is SVGAGI. DNA of the CDR3: TGTGCCAGCAGTCCAGGGGCTGTGAACACTGAAGCTTTCTTT. Amino acid sequence: CASSPGAVNTEAFF.

The chain combines TRBV27 with TRBJ2-3; D gene ambiguous. V was clipped by 5 bases and J by 2 bases, with 8 bases between them. The V gene's germline CDR1 is MNHEY and CDR2 SMNVEV (reference sequence). The CDR3 has 13 amino acids. DNA of the CDR3: TGTGCCAGCAGTCACGGGCACACAGATACGCAGTATTTT. Translation gives CASSHGHTDTQYF.

Comment on this clone: Other DNA variants within this sample encode the same CDR3. V is TRBV30 and J is TRBJ2-5, with 12 bases fitting TRBD2. The J segment lost 5 bases and the V segment lost 0 bases, leaving 4 bases of the junction unmatched. CDR3 length: 15 amino acids. Germline V lookup: CDR1 GTSNPN, CDR2 SVGIG (reference sequence). This CDR3 is CAWSVTSGRWETQYF. The CDR3 DNA reads TGTGCCTGGAGTGTGACTAGCGGGAGATGGGAGACCCAGTACTTC.

The rearrangement links TRBV28 to TRBJ1-2; no reliable D call. Trimming took 3 bases from V and 1 from J, leaving 12 bases between them. This CDR3 spans 15 amino acids. The germline V gene has CDR1 MDHEN and CDR2 SYDVKM. The CDR3 bases are TGTGCCAGCAGTTTGGTGGGAGGATTTAACTATGGCTACACCTTC. It encodes CASSLVGGFNYGYTF.

This rearrangement joins TRBV28 to TRBJ2-1; a possible D gene is TRBD2 (5 bases). The CDR3 covers 15 residues. Trimming stripped 8 bases from V and 4 bases from J, with 18 bases between. Germline assignment: CDR1 MDHEN and CDR2 SYDVKM. The CDR3 bases are TGTGCCAGCGTCGGGGTCCGGTCGGCATACAATGAGCAGTTCTTC. Its translation is CASVGVRSAYNEQFF.

This sequence joins TRBV2 and TRBJ2-5, with TRBD2 as a possible D gene (6 bases). This CDR3 comprises 11 residues. V was pared by 3 bases and J by 10 bases, with 9 bases between. Germline values: CDR1 SNHLY, CDR2 FYNNEI. The CDR3 sequence is CASSEGGSQYF. The DNA for the CDR3 is TGTGCCAGCAGTGAGGGGGGTAGCCAGTACTTC. The variable domain in full, completed from reference TRBV2 and TRBJ2-5, reads EPEVTQTPSHQVTQMGQEVILRCVPISNHLYFYWYRQILGQKVEFLVSFYNNEISEKSEIFDDQFSVERPDGSNFTLKIRSTKLEDSAMYFCASSEGGSQYFGPGTRLLVL.